A single sample is the source of the 27 T cell receptor beta chains below, sequenced in a study of cytomegalovirus exposure and HLA in healthy donors. Vbeta (60) and Jbeta (13) primers were used in the PCR. Profiled with immunoSEQ multiplex PCR; TCRdb holds only in-frame clones, not every one. The sample has some 140,000 clones, 70% to 80% seen once; the top ten hold 2.2%. Sequencing input: PBMCs. The source is a man aged 30 to 45 in good health and CMV-seronegative.

In its sample, this clone was seen once. The chain recombines TRBV7-2 with TRBJ2-5; perhaps TRBD1 as D (5 bases). Germline CDR1 reads SGHTA; CDR2 reads FQGNSA. The CDR3 is 16 residues long. The V gene lost 1 base and the J gene lost 5 bases, with 17 bases spanning the gap. CDR3 sequence: CASSLGPTGRTETQYF. In DNA form, the CDR3 reads TGTGCCAGCAGCTTAGGCCCAACAGGTCGAACGGAGACCCAGTACTTC.

J is TRBJ2-7 and V is TRBV6-1; 8 bases agree with TRBD2. The CDR3 runs to 15 residues. In germline, CDR1 is MNHNS, CDR2 SASEGT. With V trimmed by 7 bases and J by 6 bases, 14 bases remained unmatched. The CDR3 region is CASTPGPAGDIEQYF. The CDR3 bases are TGTGCCAGCACTCCCGGGCCAGCGGGAGACATCGAGCAGTACTTC.

This rearrangement joins TRBV29-1 to TRBJ2-7, with D possibly TRBD1 on 6 matching bases. There are 11 residues in the CDR3. Trimming took off 4 bases at V and 7 bases at J, with 11 bases between the two ends. Germline values: CDR1 SQVTM, CDR2 ANQGSEA. The CDR3 nucleotides read TGCAGCGTTGGGACAGTGGAAGAGCAGTACTTC. It codes for CSVGTVEEQYF.

J is TRBJ1-2 and V is TRBV30; tentative D call: TRBD1 (5 bases). The CDR3 spans 12 residues. Trimming took off 1 base at V and 6 bases at J, with 9 bases between the two ends. CDR1 and CDR2 from the germline V gene are GTSNPN and SVGIG (reference sequence). CDR3 sequence (DNA): TGTGCCTGGAGTGGGACATTTGATGGCTACACCTTC. It yields the protein CAWSGTFDGYTF.

The chain has TRBV29-1 and TRBJ2-5, with TRBD1 as a possible D gene (6 bases). Germline CDR1 and CDR2: SQVTM and ANQGSEA. This CDR3 spans 13 amino acids. Trimming left V 7 bases short and J 0 bases short, with 12 bases between. CDR3 nucleotide sequence: TGCAGCGGGGACACCTTAAACCAAGAGACCCAGTACTTC. Its protein product is CSGDTLNQETQYF. The full variable domain, its missing parts supplied by reference TRBV29-1 and TRBJ2-5, is SAVISQKPSRDICQRGTSLTIQCQVDSQVTMMFWYRQQPGQSLTLIATANQGSEATYESGFVIDKFPISRPNLTFSTLTVSNMSPEDSSIYLCSGDTLNQETQYFGPGTRLLVL.

The chain links TRBV20-1 to TRBJ2-5; TRBD1 might be the D (6 bases). Looked up from germline, CDR1 is DFQATT and CDR2 is SNEGSKA (reference sequence). V lost 7 bases, J lost 9 bases, and 15 bases lay in between. CDR3 size: 11 residues. CDR3 protein: CSVGAVGSQYF. The DNA for the CDR3 is TGCAGTGTGGGGGCGGTTGGGTCCCAGTACTTC.

The chain employs TRBV6-1 and TRBJ2-5; D possibly corresponds to TRBD1 (6 bases). Between the trimmed V and J ends, which lost 7 bases and 4 bases, there was a span of 16 bases. Germline assignment: CDR1 MNHNS and CDR2 SASEGT. CDR3 size: 14 residues. In DNA form, the CDR3 reads TGTGCCAGCAACGGAAACAGGGCAGGAGAGACCCAGTACTTC. Translation: CASNGNRAGETQYF.

The rearrangement uses TRBV6-1 and TRBJ1-1; 9 bases agree with TRBD1. Germline CDR1 reads MNHNS; CDR2 reads SASEGT. The trim removed 5 bases at V and 3 bases at J, leaving 7 bases unmatched. CDR3 length equals 15 residues. The CDR3: CASSSDRGWDTEAFF. The CDR3 DNA reads as TGTGCCAGCAGTTCCGACAGGGGGTGGGACACTGAAGCTTTCTTT.

This chain links TRBV5-1 with TRBJ1-2; 8 nucleotides line up with TRBD1. The CDR3 extends over 13 amino acids. Germline V lookup: CDR1 SGHRS, CDR2 YFSETQ. Trimming cost V 0 bases and J 6 bases; bases outside gene matches: 1. The CDR3 protein is CASSLDRGDGYTF. In DNA, the CDR3 is TGCGCCAGCAGCTTGGACAGGGGGGATGGCTACACCTTC. The whole variable domain, filled in from reference TRBV5-1 and TRBJ1-2, reads KAGVTQTPRYLIKTRGQQVTLSCSPISGHRSVSWYQQTPGQGLQFLFEYFSETQRNKGNFPGRFSGRQFSNSRSEMNVSTLELGDSALYLCASSLDRGDGYTFGSGTRLTVV.

The V call is TRBV30, the J call TRBJ2-5; 10 bases align to TRBD1. There are 16 residues in the CDR3. Germline V CDR1 and CDR2: GTSNPN, SVGIG (reference sequence). V lost 2 bases, J lost 4 bases, and 10 bases stayed unmatched. This chain's CDR3 is CAWSNLRTGGTETQYF. The CDR3 DNA is TGTGCCTGGAGTAACCTCCGGACAGGGGGTACAGAGACCCAGTACTTC.

The V and J genes are TRBV27 and TRBJ1-5; D is perhaps TRBD1 (5 bases). Germline assignment: CDR1 MNHEY and CDR2 SMNVEV (reference sequence). CDR3 size: 14 residues. Trimming shortened V by 2 bases and J by 6 bases, and 11 bases separated the two germline ends. The CDR3 protein is CASSLRWGLQPQHF. The DNA for the CDR3 is TGTGCCAGCAGTTTACGGTGGGGCCTTCAGCCCCAGCATTTT.

The chain recombines TRBV15 with TRBJ2-3; possible D gene TRBD2, 5 bases. CDR3 size: 15 residues. The V and J ends lost 8 bases and 0 bases respectively, with 15 bases between them. Germline CDR1 and CDR2: LNHNV and YYDKDF (reference sequence). CDR3: CATAKSGSSTDTQYF. The CDR3 bases are TGTGCCACCGCAAAATCGGGGTCTAGCACAGATACGCAGTATTTT.

The rearrangement uses TRBV6-6 and TRBJ2-1, with D possibly matching TRBD2 (6 bases). Germline CDR1 reads MNHNY; CDR2 reads SVGAGI (reference sequence). The CDR3 has 15 amino acids. The germline V and J ends were trimmed by 0 bases and 6 bases, with 12 bases remaining between them. CDR3 sequence reads: CASSYSPGEGNEQFF. CDR3 nucleotides: TGTGCCAGCAGTTACTCGCCGGGAGAGGGCAATGAGCAGTTCTTC.

J is TRBJ1-1 and V is TRBV30; unclear D gene. Trimming pared 4 bases from V and 3 bases from J, leaving 18 bases between. Germline CDR1 GTSNPN, CDR2 SVGIG (reference sequence). The CDR3 runs 15 residues. The CDR3 region has the DNA TGTGCCTGGACCCCCGGTTGGAGGTTGGACACTGAAGCTTTCTTT. This sequence encodes CAWTPGWRLDTEAFF.

This clone is a singleton in its sample. The chain carries TRBV29-1 and TRBJ2-1; 9 nucleotides line up with TRBD1. The trim removed 0 bases at V and 6 bases at J, leaving 6 bases unmatched. The CDR3 loop spans 15 amino acids. Per the germline V gene, CDR1 is SQVTM and CDR2 is ANQGSEA. The DNA of the CDR3 is TGCAGCGTTGAAGATCCGACAGGGGGGGGCAATGAGCAGTTCTTC. It encodes CSVEDPTGGGNEQFF.

The chain has TRBV11-2 and TRBJ2-5, with 7 bases fitting TRBD2. This CDR3 region has 15 residues. J gave up 7 bases and V 1 base, and 9 bases lay outside the gene matches. Germline V gene sequence: CDR1 SGHAT, CDR2 FQNNGV. The CDR3 spells CASSLVRDSGGTQYF. The CDR3 DNA follows: TGTGCCAGCAGCTTAGTCCGGGACTCGGGGGGGACCCAGTACTTC. Looking up the rest from reference TRBV11-2 and TRBJ2-5 gives the full variable domain: EAGVAQSPRYKIIEKRQSVAFWCNPISGHATLYWYQQILGQGPKLLIQFQNNGVVDDSQLPKDRFSAERLKGVDSTLKIQPAKLEDSAVYLCASSLVRDSGGTQYFGPGTRLLVL.

This clone was picked up a small number of times. The chain uses TRBV6-5 and TRBJ1-1; a weak D match, TRBD1 (6 bases). There are 14 residues in the CDR3. Deletions cut 2 bases from V and 3 bases from J, with 10 bases between. CDR1 is MNHEY and CDR2 is SVGAGI in the germline V gene. The CDR3 region is CASSYRTEYTEAFF. The CDR3 DNA reads TGTGCCAGCAGTTACCGGACAGAGTACACTGAAGCTTTCTTT.

This clone was seen at least ten times. V gene TRBV28 combines with J gene TRBJ1-2; 7 nucleotides match TRBD1. The CDR3 spans 15 residues. Losses at the gene ends were 2 bases for V and 3 bases for J; bases not matched to a gene: 6. Per germline, CDR1 MDHEN and CDR2 SYDVKM. This chain's CDR3 is CASSLTGQVHYGYTF. CDR3 nucleotides: TGTGCCAGCAGTTTAACAGGACAGGTACACTATGGCTACACCTTC.

V is TRBV28 and J is TRBJ2-2; 8 nucleotides line up with TRBD2. Losses at the gene ends were 5 bases for V and 7 bases for J; bases not matched to a gene: 15. The CDR3 sequence is 17 residues long. Germline CDR1 reads MDHEN; CDR2 reads SYDVKM. The CDR3 DNA follows: TGTGCCAGCAGTCCCTCTGGACTAGCTGGGACTTTCGGGGAGCTGTTTTTT. Translation: CASSPSGLAGTFGELFF.

This clone turned up a few times. The genes are TRBV29-1 and TRBJ2-5, with 8 bases identical to TRBD1. CDR1 and CDR2 from the germline V gene are SQVTM and ANQGSEA. There are 15 residues in the CDR3. Losses at the gene ends were 4 bases for V and 7 bases for J; bases not matched to a gene: 14. The CDR3 reads CSVGGEDRAPGTQYF. In DNA, the CDR3 is TGCAGCGTTGGGGGTGAGGACAGGGCTCCTGGGACCCAGTACTTC.

The chain uses TRBV27 and TRBJ1-1; 12 bases map to TRBD1. The junction had 3 bases not matched to a gene; V was cut back by 5 bases and J by 8 bases. This CDR3 has 13 amino acids. CDR1 is MNHEY and CDR2 is SMNVEV in the germline V gene (reference sequence). The CDR3 sequence is CASSPGTGGEAFF. The CDR3 nucleotides are TGTGCCAGCAGTCCGGGGACAGGGGGCGAAGCTTTCTTT.

The chain couples TRBV2 to TRBJ1-5; tentative D call: TRBD1 (6 bases). The CDR3 totals 15 residues. The germline CDR1 and CDR2 sequences are SNHLY and FYNNEI. Trimming shortened V by 4 bases and J by 6 bases, and 16 bases separated the two germline ends. DNA for the CDR3: TGTGCCAGCAGTGTACTCCACAGGGTTGGTCAGCCCCAGCATTTT. It specifies CASSVLHRVGQPQHF.

This clone appeared a single time. The CDR3 sequence: CAWSSVTGFEQYF. Here the CDR3 DNA reads TGTGCCTGGAGTTCCGTGACAGGGTTCGAGCAGTACTTC. The V call is TRBV30, the J call TRBJ2-7; 7 bases line up with TRBD1. CDR3 length equals 13 residues. The trim removed 2 bases at V and 6 bases at J, leaving 7 bases unmatched. CDR1 is GTSNPN, CDR2 SVGIG, per germline (reference sequence). Using reference TRBV30 and TRBJ2-7 for the parts outside the CDR3, the full variable domain is SQTIHQWPATLVQPVGSPLSLECTVEGTSNPNLYWYRQAAGRGLQLLFYSVGIGQISSEVPQNLSASRPQDRQFILSSKKLLLSDSGFYLCAWSSVTGFEQYFGPGTRLTVT.

The chain uses TRBV7-9 and TRBJ2-7; D not resolved. Trimming stripped 4 bases from V and 0 bases from J, with 13 bases between. The germline gives CDR1 SEHNR, CDR2 FQNEAQ (reference sequence). There are 15 residues in the CDR3. The CDR3 region is CASSSGSLSSYEQYF. In DNA form, the CDR3 reads TGTGCCAGCAGCTCCGGGTCGCTGAGCTCCTACGAGCAGTACTTC.

The chain combines TRBV6-6 with TRBJ2-1, with unresolved D. Trimming shortened V by 2 bases and J by 2 bases, and 13 bases separated the two germline ends. Germline CDR1 MNHNY, CDR2 SVGAGI (reference sequence). The CDR3 runs 16 residues. DNA for the CDR3: TGTGCCAGCAGTTACCCTATGACGGGTACCTACAATGAGCAGTTCTTC. Translation gives CASSYPMTGTYNEQFF.

This clone was counted once. The chain carries TRBV28 and TRBJ1-1; TRBD1 aligns across 8 bases. The CDR3 sequence is 13 residues long. The V gene end was trimmed by 6 bases and the J gene end by 4 bases; junction bases not matched to a gene: 4. CDR1 and CDR2 from the germline V gene are MDHEN and SYDVKM. CDR3 sequence reads: CASRLQGVTEAFF. In DNA, the CDR3 is TGTGCCAGCAGGCTACAGGGGGTCACTGAAGCTTTCTTT.

V is TRBV28 and J is TRBJ2-2, with 12 bases that match TRBD2. With V trimmed by 6 bases and J by 5 bases, 7 bases remained unmatched. From germline, CDR1 is MDHEN and CDR2 SYDVKM. CDR3 size: 16 residues. Written as DNA, the CDR3 is TGTGCCAGCAGCCTAGGGACTAGCGGGCGAACCGGGGAGCTGTTTTTT. It translates to CASSLGTSGRTGELFF.